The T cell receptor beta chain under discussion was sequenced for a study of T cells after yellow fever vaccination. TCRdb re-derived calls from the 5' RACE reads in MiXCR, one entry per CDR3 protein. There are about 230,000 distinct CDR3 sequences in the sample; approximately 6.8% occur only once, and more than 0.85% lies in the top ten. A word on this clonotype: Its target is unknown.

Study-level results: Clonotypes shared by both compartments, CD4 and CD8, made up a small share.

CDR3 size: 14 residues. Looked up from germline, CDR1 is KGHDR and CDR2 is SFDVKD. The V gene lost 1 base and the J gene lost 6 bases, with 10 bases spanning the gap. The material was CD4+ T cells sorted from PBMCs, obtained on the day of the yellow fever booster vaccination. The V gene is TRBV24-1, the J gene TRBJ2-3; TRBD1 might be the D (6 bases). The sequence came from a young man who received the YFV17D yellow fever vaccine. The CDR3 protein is CATSDFSRGDTQYF. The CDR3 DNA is TGTGCCACCAGTGATTTTTCCAGGGGTGATACGCAGTATTTT.